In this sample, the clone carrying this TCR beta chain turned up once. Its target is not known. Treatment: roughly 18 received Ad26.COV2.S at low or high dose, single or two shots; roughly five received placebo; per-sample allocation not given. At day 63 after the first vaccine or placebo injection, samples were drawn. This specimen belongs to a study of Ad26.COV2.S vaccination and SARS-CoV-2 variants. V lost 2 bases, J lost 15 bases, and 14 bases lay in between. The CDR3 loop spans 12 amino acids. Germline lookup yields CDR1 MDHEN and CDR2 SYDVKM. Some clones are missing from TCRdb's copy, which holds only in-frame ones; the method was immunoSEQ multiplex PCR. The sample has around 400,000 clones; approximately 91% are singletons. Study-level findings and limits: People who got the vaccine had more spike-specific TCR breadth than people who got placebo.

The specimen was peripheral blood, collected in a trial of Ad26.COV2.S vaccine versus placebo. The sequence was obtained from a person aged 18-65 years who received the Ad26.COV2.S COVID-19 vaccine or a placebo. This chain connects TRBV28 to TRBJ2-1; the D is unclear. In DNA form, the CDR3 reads TGTGCCAGCAGTTTACAGCCTAACTCTCTGTTCTTC. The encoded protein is CASSLQPNSLFF.